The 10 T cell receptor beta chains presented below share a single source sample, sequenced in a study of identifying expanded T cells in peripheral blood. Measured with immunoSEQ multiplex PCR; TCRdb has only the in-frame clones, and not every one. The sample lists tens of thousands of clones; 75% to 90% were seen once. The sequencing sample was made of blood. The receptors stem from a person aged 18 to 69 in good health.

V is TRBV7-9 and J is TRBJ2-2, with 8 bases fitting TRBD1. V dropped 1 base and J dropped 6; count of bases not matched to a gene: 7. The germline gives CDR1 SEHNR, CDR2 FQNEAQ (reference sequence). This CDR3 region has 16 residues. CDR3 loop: CASSLGGTGASGELFF. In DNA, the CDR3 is TGTGCCAGCAGCTTAGGGGGGACAGGTGCCTCCGGGGAGCTGTTTTTT. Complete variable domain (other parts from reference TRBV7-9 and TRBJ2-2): DTGVSQNPRHKITKRGQNVTFRCDPISEHNRLYWYRQTLGQGPEFLTYFQNEAQLEKSRLLSDRFSAERPKGSFSTLEIQRTEQGDSAMYLCASSLGGTGASGELFFGEGSRLTVL.

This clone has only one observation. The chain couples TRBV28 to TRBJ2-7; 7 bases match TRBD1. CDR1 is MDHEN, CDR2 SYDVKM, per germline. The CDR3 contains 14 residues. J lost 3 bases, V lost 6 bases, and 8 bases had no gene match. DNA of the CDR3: TGTGCCAGCAGAATAGGACAGGTACTCTACGAGCAGTACTTC. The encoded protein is CASRIGQVLYEQYF.

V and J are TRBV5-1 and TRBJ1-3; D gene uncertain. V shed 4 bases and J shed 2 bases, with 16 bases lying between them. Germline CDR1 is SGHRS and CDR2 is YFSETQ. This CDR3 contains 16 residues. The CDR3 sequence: CASSPAATRAGNTIYF. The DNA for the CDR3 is TGCGCCAGCAGCCCCGCAGCCACTAGGGCTGGAAACACCATATATTTT.

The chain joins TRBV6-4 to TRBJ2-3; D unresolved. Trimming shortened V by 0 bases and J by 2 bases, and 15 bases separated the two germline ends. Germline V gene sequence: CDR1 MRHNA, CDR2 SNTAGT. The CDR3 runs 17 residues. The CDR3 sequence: CASSDSLPRPTTDTQYF. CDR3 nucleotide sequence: TGTGCCAGCAGTGACTCGCTCCCCCGGCCCACCACAGATACGCAGTATTTT.

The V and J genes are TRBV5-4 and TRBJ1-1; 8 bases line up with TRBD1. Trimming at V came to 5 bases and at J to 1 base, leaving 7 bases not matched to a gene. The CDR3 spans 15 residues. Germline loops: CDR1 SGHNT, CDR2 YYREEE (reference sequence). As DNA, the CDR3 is TGTGCCAGCAGACGCGGACAGGGAGGGAACACTGAAGCTTTCTTT. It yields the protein CASRRGQGGNTEAFF.

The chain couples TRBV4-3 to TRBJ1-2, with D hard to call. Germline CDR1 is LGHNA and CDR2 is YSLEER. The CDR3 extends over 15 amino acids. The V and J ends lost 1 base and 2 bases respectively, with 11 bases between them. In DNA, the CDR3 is TGCGCCAGCAGCCAAGGGGCCAGCGAAAACTATGGCTACACCTTC. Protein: CASSQGASENYGYTF.

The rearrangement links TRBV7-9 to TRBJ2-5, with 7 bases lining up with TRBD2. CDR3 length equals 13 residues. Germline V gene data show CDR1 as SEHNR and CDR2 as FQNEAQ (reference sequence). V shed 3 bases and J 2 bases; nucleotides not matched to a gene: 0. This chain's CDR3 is CASSFGGQETQYF. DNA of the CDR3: TGTGCCAGCAGCTTCGGGGGGCAAGAGACCCAGTACTTC.

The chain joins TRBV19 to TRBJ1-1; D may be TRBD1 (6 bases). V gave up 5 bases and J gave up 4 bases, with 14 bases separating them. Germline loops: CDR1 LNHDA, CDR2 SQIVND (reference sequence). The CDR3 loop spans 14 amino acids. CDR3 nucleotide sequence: TGTGCCAGTAGTCTCGGACAGATCGGCACTGAAGCTTTCTTT. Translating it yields CASSLGQIGTEAFF.

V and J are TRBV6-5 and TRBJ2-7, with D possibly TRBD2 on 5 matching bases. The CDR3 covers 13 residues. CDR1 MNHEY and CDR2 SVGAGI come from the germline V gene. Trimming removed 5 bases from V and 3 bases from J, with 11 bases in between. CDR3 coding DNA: TGTGCCAGCAGTACGAGCGGAATCTACGAGCAGTACTTC. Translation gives CASSTSGIYEQYF.

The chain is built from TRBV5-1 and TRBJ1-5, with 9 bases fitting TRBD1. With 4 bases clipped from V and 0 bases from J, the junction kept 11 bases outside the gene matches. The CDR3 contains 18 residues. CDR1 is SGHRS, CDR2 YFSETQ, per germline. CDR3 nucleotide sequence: TGCGCCAGCAGCCAAGGACAGGGGAAACCTTATAGCAATCAGCCCCAGCATTTT. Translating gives CASSQGQGKPYSNQPQHF.